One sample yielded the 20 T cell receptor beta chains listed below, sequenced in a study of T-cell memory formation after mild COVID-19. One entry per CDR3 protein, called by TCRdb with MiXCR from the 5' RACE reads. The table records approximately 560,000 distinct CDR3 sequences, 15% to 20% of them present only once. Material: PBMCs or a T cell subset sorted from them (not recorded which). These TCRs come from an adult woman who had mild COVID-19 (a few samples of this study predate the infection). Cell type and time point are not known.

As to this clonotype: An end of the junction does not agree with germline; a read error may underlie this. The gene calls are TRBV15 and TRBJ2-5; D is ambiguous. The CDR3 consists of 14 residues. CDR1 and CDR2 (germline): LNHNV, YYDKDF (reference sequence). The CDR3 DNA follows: TGTGCCACAAGCAGAGATCTCAGGCAAGAGACCCAGTACTTC. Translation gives CATSRDLRQETQYF.

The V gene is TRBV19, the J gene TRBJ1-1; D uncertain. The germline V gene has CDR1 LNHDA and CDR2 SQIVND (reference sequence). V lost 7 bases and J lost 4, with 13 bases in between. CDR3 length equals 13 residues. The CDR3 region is CASNEGRVTEAFF. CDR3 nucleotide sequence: TGTGCCAGTAATGAGGGCCGGGTCACTGAAGCTTTCTTT. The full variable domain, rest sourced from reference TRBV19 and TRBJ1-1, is DGGITQSPKYLFRKEGQNVTLSCEQNLNHDAMYWYRQDPGQGLRLIYYSQIVNDFQKGDIAEGYSVSREKKESFPLTVTSAQKNPTAFYLCASNEGRVTEAFFGQGTRLTVV.

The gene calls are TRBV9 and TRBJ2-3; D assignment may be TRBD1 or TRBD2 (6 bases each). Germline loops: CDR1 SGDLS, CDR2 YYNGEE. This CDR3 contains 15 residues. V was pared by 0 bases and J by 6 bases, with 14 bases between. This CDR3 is CASSVAVGGMDTQYF. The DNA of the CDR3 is TGTGCCAGCAGCGTAGCAGTCGGGGGCATGGATACGCAGTATTTT.

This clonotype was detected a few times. CDR3 amino acids: CASFRQGANYGYTF. CDR3 coding DNA: TGTGCCAGCTTCCGACAGGGAGCTAACTATGGCTACACCTTC. The chain recombines TRBV9 with TRBJ1-2; 7 nucleotides match TRBD1. Looked up from germline, CDR1 is SGDLS and CDR2 is YYNGEE. The CDR3 has 14 residues. V lost 7 bases and J lost 0; bases outside the gene matches: 6.

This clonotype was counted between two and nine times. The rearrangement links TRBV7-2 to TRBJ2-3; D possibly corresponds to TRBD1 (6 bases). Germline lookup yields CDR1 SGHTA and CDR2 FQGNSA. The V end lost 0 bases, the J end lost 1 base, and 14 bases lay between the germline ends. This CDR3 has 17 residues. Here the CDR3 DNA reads TGTGCCAGCAGCTTAGCCTTGGGCAGGGGTGGCACAGATACGCAGTATTTT. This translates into CASSLALGRGGTDTQYF.

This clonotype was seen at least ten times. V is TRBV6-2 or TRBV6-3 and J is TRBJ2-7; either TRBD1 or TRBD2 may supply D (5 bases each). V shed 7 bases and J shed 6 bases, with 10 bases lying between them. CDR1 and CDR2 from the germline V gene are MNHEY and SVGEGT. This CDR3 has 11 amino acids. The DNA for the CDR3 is TGTGCCAGCAACCATGGGGGCGAGCAGTACTTC. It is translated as CASNHGGEQYF.

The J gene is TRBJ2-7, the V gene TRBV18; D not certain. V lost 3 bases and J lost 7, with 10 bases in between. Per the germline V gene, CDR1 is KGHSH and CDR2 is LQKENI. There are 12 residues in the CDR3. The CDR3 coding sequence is TGTGCCAGCTCACCCGTCGGCGAAGAGCAGTACTTC. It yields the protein CASSPVGEEQYF.

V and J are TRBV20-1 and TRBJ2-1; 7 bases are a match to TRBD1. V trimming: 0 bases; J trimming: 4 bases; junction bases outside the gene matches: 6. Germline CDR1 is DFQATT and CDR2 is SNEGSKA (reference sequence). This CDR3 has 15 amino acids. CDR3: CSARDPGQKYNEQFF. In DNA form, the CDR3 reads TGCAGTGCTAGAGACCCGGGACAGAAATACAATGAGCAGTTCTTC.

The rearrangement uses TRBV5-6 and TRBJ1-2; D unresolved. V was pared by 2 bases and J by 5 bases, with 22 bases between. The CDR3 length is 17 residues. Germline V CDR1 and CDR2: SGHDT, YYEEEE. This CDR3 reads CASSFSGPGRALYGYTF. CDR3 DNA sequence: TGTGCCAGCAGCTTTTCTGGACCCGGAAGGGCACTTTATGGCTACACCTTC.

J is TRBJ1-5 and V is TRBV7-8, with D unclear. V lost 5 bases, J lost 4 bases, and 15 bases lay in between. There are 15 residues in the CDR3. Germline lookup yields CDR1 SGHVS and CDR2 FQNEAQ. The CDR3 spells CASSPSRLNNQPQHF. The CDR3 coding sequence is TGTGCCAGCAGCCCAAGCAGGCTAAATAATCAGCCCCAGCATTTT.

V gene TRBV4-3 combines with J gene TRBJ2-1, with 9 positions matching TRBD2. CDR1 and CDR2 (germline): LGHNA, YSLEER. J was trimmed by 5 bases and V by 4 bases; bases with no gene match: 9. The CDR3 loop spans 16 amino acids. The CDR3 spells CASSRPSGTDNNEQFF. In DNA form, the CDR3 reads TGCGCCAGCAGCCGCCCTAGCGGGACCGACAACAATGAGCAGTTCTTC.

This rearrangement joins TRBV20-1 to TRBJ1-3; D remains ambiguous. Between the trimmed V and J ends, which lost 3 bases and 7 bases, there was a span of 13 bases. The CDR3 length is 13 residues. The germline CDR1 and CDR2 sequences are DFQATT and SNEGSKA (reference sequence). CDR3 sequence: CSASHPTWNTIYF. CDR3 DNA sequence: TGCAGTGCTAGTCACCCCACCTGGAACACCATATATTTT.

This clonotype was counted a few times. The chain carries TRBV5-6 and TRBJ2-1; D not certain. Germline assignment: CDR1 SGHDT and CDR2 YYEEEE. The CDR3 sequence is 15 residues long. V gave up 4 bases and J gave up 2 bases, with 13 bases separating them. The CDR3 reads CASSPQSVAYNEQFF. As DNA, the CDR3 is TGTGCCAGCAGCCCACAGAGCGTGGCCTACAATGAGCAGTTCTTC.

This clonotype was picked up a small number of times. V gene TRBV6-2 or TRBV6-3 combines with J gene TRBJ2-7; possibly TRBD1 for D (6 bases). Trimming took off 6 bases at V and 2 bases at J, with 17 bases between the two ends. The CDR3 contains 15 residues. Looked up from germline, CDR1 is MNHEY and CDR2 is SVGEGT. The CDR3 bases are TGTGCCAGCAGCAAAACGGGGACAACAGCCTACGAGCAGTACTTC. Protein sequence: CASSKTGTTAYEQYF.

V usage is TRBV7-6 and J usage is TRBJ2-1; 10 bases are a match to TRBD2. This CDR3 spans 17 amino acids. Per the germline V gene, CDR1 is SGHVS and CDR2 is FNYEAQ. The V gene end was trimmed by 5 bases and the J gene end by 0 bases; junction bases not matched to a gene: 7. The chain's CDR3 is CASSTLAGVNSYNEQFF. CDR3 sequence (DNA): TGTGCCAGCAGCACCCTAGCGGGAGTAAACTCCTACAATGAGCAGTTCTTC.

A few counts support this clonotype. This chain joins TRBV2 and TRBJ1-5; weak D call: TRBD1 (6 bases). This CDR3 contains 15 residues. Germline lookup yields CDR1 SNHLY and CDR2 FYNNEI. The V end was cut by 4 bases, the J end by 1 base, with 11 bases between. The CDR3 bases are TGTGCCAGCAGTGTTAGGGGGATAAGCAATCAGCCCCAGCATTTT. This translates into CASSVRGISNQPQHF.

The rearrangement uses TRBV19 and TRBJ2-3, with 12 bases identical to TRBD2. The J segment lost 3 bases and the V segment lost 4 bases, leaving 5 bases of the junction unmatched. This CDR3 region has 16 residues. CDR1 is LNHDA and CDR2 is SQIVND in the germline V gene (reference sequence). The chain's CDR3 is CASSRWTSGTTDTQYF. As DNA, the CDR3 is TGTGCCAGTAGTAGATGGACTAGCGGGACAACAGATACGCAGTATTTT.

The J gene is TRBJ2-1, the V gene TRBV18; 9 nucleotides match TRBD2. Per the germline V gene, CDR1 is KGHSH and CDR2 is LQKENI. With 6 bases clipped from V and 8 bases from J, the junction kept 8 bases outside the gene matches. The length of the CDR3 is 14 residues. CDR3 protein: CASSYSGSGDEQFF. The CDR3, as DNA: TGTGCCAGCTCGTATAGCGGGAGCGGGGATGAGCAGTTCTTC.

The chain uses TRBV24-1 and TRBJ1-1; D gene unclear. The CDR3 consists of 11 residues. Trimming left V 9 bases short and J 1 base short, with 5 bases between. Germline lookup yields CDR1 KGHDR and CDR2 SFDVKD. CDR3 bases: TGTGCCACCGCTAGGAACACTGAAGCTTTCTTT. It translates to CATARNTEAFF.

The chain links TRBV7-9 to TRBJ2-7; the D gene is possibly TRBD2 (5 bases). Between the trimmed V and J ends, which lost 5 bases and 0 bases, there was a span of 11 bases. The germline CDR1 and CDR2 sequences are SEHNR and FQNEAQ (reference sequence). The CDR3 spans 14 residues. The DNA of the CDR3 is TGTGCCAGCAGCCTGGGGAGTGACTCCTACGAGCAGTACTTC. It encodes CASSLGSDSYEQYF.